This is a list of T cell receptor beta chains from one sample in a study of blood T cell repertoires in COVID-19. TCRdb keeps only in-frame clones here, not all; method: immunoSEQ multiplex PCR. The repertoire consists of just over 150,000 clones, with about 80% occurring once and the leading ten covering about 20%. Sequencing input: peripheral blood. All receptors come from a woman older than 75 with acute or convalescent COVID-19. CDR3s include the opening cysteine and the closing phenylalanine or tryptophan. D genes are given only for firm matches. Clone size is not always given. Where it is, it says once, few, many or a class for expanded clones.

TRBD2 | TRBJ2-3 | TRBV27 | - | CASSLMGGRALDTQYF | TGTGCCAGCAGTTTAATGGGAGGGAGGGCCTTGGATACGCAGTATTTT
- | TRBJ1-1 | TRBV6-6 | - | CASSYPAGKNTEAFF | TGTGCCAGCAGTTACCCTGCCGGTAAGAACACTGAAGCTTTCTTT
- | TRBJ1-1 | TRBV18 | - | CASSATRVNTEAFF | TGTGCCAGCTCAGCGACCAGGGTGAACACTGAAGCTTTCTTT
- | TRBJ1-1 | TRBV5-1 | - | CASFRSPDTMNTEAFF | TGCGCCAGCTTCCGTAGTCCGGACACCATGAACACTGAAGCTTTCTTT
TRBD2 | TRBJ2-2 | TRBV19 | - | CASSTSSGAATGELFF | TGTGCCAGTAGTACCTCTAGCGGGGCTGCCACCGGGGAGCTGTTTTTT
- | TRBJ1-2 | TRBV15 | few | CATSRDRRGSWGYTF | TGTGCCACCAGCAGAGATAGGAGGGGAAGTTGGGGCTACACCTTC
TRBD1 | TRBJ1-1 | TRBV5-1 | - | CASSSTGQGLGTEAFF | TGCGCCAGCAGCTCTACCGGACAGGGATTGGGCACTGAAGCTTTCTTT
- | TRBJ2-7 | TRBV30 | - | CAGNGASGLQYF | TGTGCCGGAAACGGCGCCTCCGGACTGCAGTACTTC
- | TRBJ2-1 | TRBV30 | once | CAWRHSNEQFF | TGTGCCTGGAGACACAGCAATGAGCAGTTCTTC
- | TRBJ1-3 | TRBV29-1 | - | CSVETRNLQEPGNTIYF | TGCAGCGTTGAAACGCGGAATCTACAGGAACCTGGAAACACCATATATTTT
- | TRBJ1-6 | TRBV7-9 | - | CASSLGPNSPLHF | TGTGCCAGCAGCTTGGGCCCTAATTCACCCCTCCACTTT
- | TRBJ2-1 | TRBV11-2 | - | CASSPVGGGTYNEQFF | TGTGCCAGCAGCCCAGTAGGGGGGGGGACATACAATGAGCAGTTCTTC
- | TRBJ1-1 | TRBV13 | - | CASSLAGDTEAFF | TGTGCCAGCAGCTTAGCAGGTGACACTGAAGCTTTCTTT
- | TRBJ1-1 | TRBV29-1 | - | CSVDSWYDRQNTEAFF | TGCAGCGTTGATTCTTGGTATGACCGACAGAACACTGAAGCTTTCTTT
TRBD1 | TRBJ1-1 | TRBV7-2 | - | CASSPTGGGYTEAFF | TGTGCCAGCAGCCCGACAGGGGGAGGGTACACTGAAGCTTTCTTT
- | TRBJ2-7 | TRBV10-3 | - | CATGGRGGVLHEQYF | TGTGCCACCGGTGGGCGCGGGGGCGTTCTCCACGAGCAGTACTTC
TRBD1 | TRBJ1-4 | TRBV6-1 | - | CASSEIWGTGVEKLFF | TGTGCCAGCAGTGAAATCTGGGGGACAGGGGTTGAAAAACTGTTTTTT
TRBD1 | TRBJ1-5 | TRBV6-6 | once | CASSWDRVDQPQHF | TGTGCCAGCAGTTGGGACAGGGTAGATCAGCCCCAGCATTTT
- | TRBJ1-1 | TRBV7-2 | once | CASSSNRGAKAFF | TGTGCCAGCAGTTCTAACCGGGGGGCGAAAGCTTTCTTT
- | TRBJ1-4 | TRBV20-1 | - | CGGTTNEKLFF | TGCGGAGGGACAACTAATGAAAAACTGTTTTTT
TRBD1 | TRBJ2-7 | TRBV7-9 | - | CASSLDRGNEQYF | TGTGCCAGCAGTCTTGACAGGGGCAACGAGCAGTACTTC
TRBD1 | TRBJ1-5 | TRBV6-5 | - | CATCPGQAGQPQHF | TGTGCCACCTGCCCCGGACAGGCAGGACAGCCCCAGCATTTT
- | TRBJ2-5 | TRBV19 | - | CASSKVGEETQYF | TGTGCCAGTAGTAAGGTGGGAGAAGAGACCCAGTACTTC
- | TRBJ1-1 | TRBV10-1 | once | CASSGGADTEAFF | TGCGCCAGCAGTGGCGGGGCTGACACTGAAGCTTTCTTT
- | TRBJ1-5 | TRBV14 | once | CASSQLRGARSQPQHF | TGTGCCAGCAGCCAATTACGGGGGGCGAGAAGTCAGCCCCAGCATTTT
- | TRBJ2-7 | TRBV9 | - | CASSGSSVGEQYF | TGTGCCAGCAGCGGGAGTAGCGTTGGCGAGCAGTACTTC
TRBD2 | TRBJ2-3 | TRBV5-1 | - | CASSLGLAGGRHSTDTQYF | TGCGCCAGCAGCTTGGGACTAGCGGGAGGTCGCCACTCCACAGATACGCAGTATTTT
TRBD2 | TRBJ2-1 | TRBV30 | - | CAWSLGGSGFYNEQFF | TGTGCCTGGAGTCTGGGGGGTAGCGGGTTCTACAATGAGCAGTTCTTC
TRBD1 | TRBJ1-2 | TRBV18 | - | CASSPGQGAFSLNGYTF | TGTGCCAGCTCGCCGGGACAGGGCGCTTTTTCGTTGAATGGCTACACCTTC
TRBD1 | TRBJ2-7 | TRBV7-2 | few | CASSLPGQVAYEQYF | TGTGCCAGCAGCTTACCGGGACAGGTTGCCTACGAGCAGTACTTC
- | TRBJ2-1 | TRBV2 | once | CASSRLTEYNEQFF | TGTGCCAGCAGCCGTTTGACTGAGTACAATGAGCAGTTCTTC
TRBD1 | TRBJ1-1 | TRBV5-5 | many | CASSLGQANTEAFF | TGTGCCAGCAGCCTGGGACAGGCCAACACTGAAGCTTTCTTT
TRBD2 | TRBJ2-1 | TRBV10-3 | - | CAISETSETYNEQFF | TGTGCCATCAGTGAGACTAGCGAGACCTACAATGAGCAGTTCTTC
- | TRBJ2-1 | TRBV30 | - | CAWRFRSGSSYNEQFF | TGTGCCTGGAGGTTCCGGAGTGGGAGCTCCTACAATGAGCAGTTCTTC
- | TRBJ1-1 | TRBV11-2 | - | CASSPRLEGGTEAFF | TGTGCCAGCAGCCCTCGTCTAGAAGGAGGAACTGAAGCTTTCTTT
TRBD1 | TRBJ1-6 | TRBV27 | - | CASSLLRQGSHSPLHF | TGTGCCAGCAGTCTCCTACGACAGGGGTCACACTCACCCCTCCACTTT